This TCR beta chain was sequenced during a study of T-cell memory formation after mild COVID-19. Each CDR3 protein is one row after TCRdb ran MiXCR on the 5' RACE reads. Counted here are around 250,000 distinct CDR3 sequences, about 16% occurring once; the ten biggest clones make up 2% to 2.5%. At least ten counts were recorded for this clonotype. V was clipped by 4 bases and J by 5 bases; unmatched bases: 2. The CDR3 has 13 amino acids. CDR1 SGHNT and CDR2 YYREEE come from the germline V gene (reference sequence). What was sequenced was PBMCs or a T cell subset sorted from them (not recorded which). The chain joins TRBV5-4 to TRBJ1-1; TRBD1 agrees at 10 bases. The sequence was obtained from an adult woman who had mild COVID-19 (a few samples of this study predate the infection). Cell type and time point are not known. DNA of the CDR3: TGTGCCAGCAGCCGGGACAGGGGTACTGAAGCTTTCTTT. Translating it yields CASSRDRGTEAFF.